This T cell receptor (beta chain) was profiled in a study of cytomegalovirus exposure and HLA in healthy donors (dated 2017 in TCRdb). With respect to the entire study: An earlier analysis of about 560 of the donors reported over 250 Gb of sequence data and some 110 million unique TCR beta sequences obtained from roughly 170 million T cells. Approximately 310 gigabases of sequencing data and tens of millions of unique TCR sequences were included in an early release covering 500 to 750 HLA-typed donors. The study combined high-throughput TCR immunosequencing, statistical association of individual TCRs with disease status, and machine learning to predict cytomegalovirus infection status. On average, about 200,000 unique TCR beta nucleotide sequences were sequenced per donor among about 400 genotyped donors of the cohort, with around 19% of those sequences being non-productive. In the later analysis, no new phenotypic data were used to find candidate immune exposures; instead, reliance was placed on TCR beta sequences and their occurrence across donors. Every discovery cohort repertoire had been produced on one sequencing platform. An earlier analysis of 587 of the donors used high-throughput TCR beta sequencing to judge whether each TCR beta V gene segment behaved as functional or pseudogenic. The study was designed to test whether signatures of past pathogen exposure could be identified by cataloging public T cell receptors. A later analysis re-analyzed previously published TCR beta repertoires from 666 donors and added high-resolution HLA genotyping to study TCR occurrence patterns. The T cell repertoires of 700 or so subjects were profiled by immunosequencing and related to cytomegalovirus serostatus. A later genetic analysis took genome-wide SNP genotypes for about 55% of the roughly 670 donors and used that subset as a discovery cohort. Donor age, sex, ethnicity and CMV serostatus were compiled alongside the repertoire data. HLA typing included class I and class II loci at four-digit resolution. Of the 300 to 500 genotyped donors, 81% were placed in the genetic ancestry cluster associated with self-reported Caucasian donors. Roughly 5 DR-DQ haplotypes were handled as single units for association and clustering, since linkage in the cohort was strong. The number of typed donors differed by locus: roughly 620-640 for A, B, C, DRB1 and DQB1; 500 to 550 for DQA1; approximately 600 for DPA1; and around 470 for DPB1. Along with the roughly 700-subject first cohort, a separate validation cohort of over 90 different subjects was used.

For this clone: Its specific antigen is unknown. Base qualities are missing; no much larger clone stands one base away.

General conclusions and limits of the study: In a later genetic analysis, fewer N-insertions in productive TCRs were reported among donors in an Asian-associated ancestry cluster than the roughly 670-donor mean. In a later analysis, TCR association rates were found to vary across HLA loci, with the most associated TCRs seen for DRB1 alleles and the fewest for HLA-C alleles. A further reported finding was that TCR beta sequences accurately predicted the HLA-A and HLA-B alleles for most subjects in the first cohort. The study gave a list of about 160 TCR beta chains associated with cytomegalovirus. Specific HLA alleles were associated with 15,000 to 20,000 TCR beta sequences at a false discovery rate of 0.05 in a later analysis. Correlated functional status among segregating V segments might be attributable to linkage disequilibrium, but an unknown experimental factor could not be ruled out. According to the authors, the approach could potentially be generalized to other disease states and immunological phenotypes. The only immune exposure information available for the cohort was CMV serostatus. Because some donors lacked HLA typing at each locus, the association tests relied only on the typed subset. When HLA alleles, especially DR and DQ, strongly co-occurred, TCR associations were difficult to assign to individual alleles. Some IMGT-functional V segments, including TRBV6-2 and TRBV6-3, could not be told apart with the 87-base-pair reads, so those segments were excluded. The classifier was reported to diagnose cytomegalovirus status with high specificity and sensitivity in both the original and validation cohorts. In vitro tests confirmed that a few of the cytomegalovirus-associated TCR beta chains recognize cytomegalovirus antigens. In a later analysis, HLA-associated TCR beta chains were found to be more clonally expanded and to have lower generation probabilities than equally common non-associated chains. A cluster of highly shared sequence variants was judged likely to represent a technical artifact of the sequencing pipeline. Sequencing depth was assumed to be roughly uniform across donors in the presence/absence analyses, though that assumption may not hold. In a later genetic analysis, a missense DCLRE1C variant was associated with V-gene and J-gene trimming of TCR beta chains, and the association was replicated in an independent cohort. This cohort had only TCR beta chains sequenced, and the lack of alpha or paired-chain data limited which features could be detected. Broadly in line with IMGT annotations, most TCR beta V segments showed up in productive rearrangements about 90% or about 30% of the time in an earlier analysis of about 500 of the donors. About 15 rarely observed V segments, including chromosome 9 orphons, were excluded from the earlier analysis of approximately 500 of the donors because counts were too low. Most TCR sequences were observed very rarely across donors, whereas some public TCRs were present in many individuals. According to a later analysis, parvovirus B19, influenza, CMV and Epstein-Barr virus appeared linked to several top co-occurrence clusters. In a later analysis, most CMV-associated TCR beta chains were found to appear HLA-restricted, with HLA associations seemingly driven largely by CMV exposure.

The library was obtained by the immunoSEQ multiplex PCR assay. The multiplex PCR relied on a mix of 60 forward primers for TCR Vbeta segments and 13 reverse primers for TCR Jbeta segments. A multiplex PCR assay on genomic DNA amplified the CDR3 region of rearranged TCR beta genes. The amplified TCR beta libraries were sequenced on the Illumina HiSeq System as 87-base-pair reads. Per the original workflow: A later analysis counted some 74 million unique TCR beta chains across the 670 or so repertoires, and 10 million to 12 million of these chains were shared by at least two donors. Raw reads were error-corrected and collapsed into unique sequences with a nearest-neighbor algorithm that merged closely related sequences to remove PCR and sequencing errors. CDR3 sequences were aligned to IMGT reference sequences to assign V, D and J gene segments. For a sequence to be retained, a match of at least six nucleotides was required to both a V gene segment and a J gene segment. A rearrangement counted as productive if the CDR3 had no stop codons and remained in frame with V and J, and every other rearrangement counted as non-productive. Following IMGT convention, CDR3 was defined as the stretch from the second conserved V-encoded cysteine to the conserved J-encoded phenylalanine. In an earlier analysis of 587 of the donors, sequences lacking an unambiguous match to a single V gene segment were excluded. An earlier analysis of several hundred of the donors classified V segments as functional when productive rearrangements were above 56.7% and as segregating when the standard deviation between donors was above 5%. A statistical classification framework was built to diagnose cytomegalovirus status from the catalog of TCR beta chain sequences. In a later analysis, V and J genes were assigned by comparing TCR nucleotide sequences against IMGT/GENE-DB human TR gene sequences. The TCRdist pipeline was used in a later analysis to assign CDR3 sequences and most-parsimonious VDJ recombination scenarios. A later analysis defined each TCR beta chain by its CDR3 amino acid sequence plus V-gene family, and excluded reads lacking a unique V-gene family. As a way to deal with suspected cross-contamination and a sequencing artifact, a later analysis dropped 500 to 700 nucleotide sequences that were highly shared and had low generation probability. A later analysis calculated a clonal expansion index for each public chain from normalized within-repertoire ranks of inferred template counts. Generation probabilities in a later analysis came from a VDJ recombination model fitted to out-of-frame rearrangements, and those results were checked against IGoR. In a later analysis, hypergeometric tests were used to score TCR-TCR, TCR-HLA and TCR-CMV co-occurrence, with a repertoire-size bias correction applied to TCR pairs. A later analysis estimated false discovery rates by permuting HLA or CMV assignments 20 times. In a later analysis, co-occurring TCRs were grouped using DBSCAN, and TCRdist sequence similarity was added for clustering within HLA-allele-positive subsets. Repertoires with fewer than 30,000 or more than 120,000 public chains, plus five repertoires with anomalous nucleotide sharing, were excluded from co-occurrence clustering. This immuneACCESS table, as held by TCRdb, lists in-frame sequences with V and J called but not all clones. Of the missing ones, under half trace to an unresolved V gene in checked studies; the others have no known cause. V and J calls and clone size are as listed in that table; D and trimming were resolved from the DNA. For this sample there are over 200,000 clones; around 85% appear just once. About 1.2% of the sample is in the top ten clones.

The cohort comprised some 700 healthy bone marrow donors. At the time of sampling, all cohort members were nominally healthy, though unrecorded immune exposures were likely present. CMV serostatus was recorded as positive for some 300 and negative for about 55% of the roughly 670 cohort members, whereas no CMV serostatus was recorded for the donor in question. A peripheral blood sample was provided by each donor, and peripheral blood mononuclear cells were used for TCR beta sequencing. Genomic DNA extraction from the blood cell samples was performed with the Qiagen DNeasy Blood Extraction Kit. Sequences SGHTA (CDR1) and FQGNSA (CDR2) are obtained from the germline V gene. Germline trimming amounts to 0 bases on V and 2 bases on J, with 3 as the count of junction bases outside the gene matches. Including cysteine and phenylalanine, the CDR3 has 16 amino acids. Of the read, only the CDR3 DNA is kept; its 48 bases are in frame from base 1.

The receptor chain draws on TRBV7-2 and TRBJ2-5, and 10 junctional nucleotides match TRBD2. The sample consisted of PBMCs. The TCR comes from a human donor in good health. This receptor carries the CDR3 CASSLAGLAEQETQYF. The DNA is as follows: TGTGCCAGCAGCTTAGCAGGACTAGCGGAACAAGAGACCCAGTACTTC.